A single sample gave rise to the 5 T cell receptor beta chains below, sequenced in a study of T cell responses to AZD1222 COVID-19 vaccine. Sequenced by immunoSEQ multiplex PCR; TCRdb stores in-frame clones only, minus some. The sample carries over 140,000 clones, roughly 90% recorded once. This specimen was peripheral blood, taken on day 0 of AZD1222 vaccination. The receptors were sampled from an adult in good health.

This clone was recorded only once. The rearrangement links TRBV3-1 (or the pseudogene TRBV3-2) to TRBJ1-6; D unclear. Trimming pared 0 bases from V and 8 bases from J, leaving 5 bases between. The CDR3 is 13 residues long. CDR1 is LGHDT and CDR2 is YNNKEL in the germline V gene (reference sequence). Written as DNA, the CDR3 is TGTGCCAGCAGCCAAGACGGATATTCACCCCTCCACTTT. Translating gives CASSQDGYSPLHF.

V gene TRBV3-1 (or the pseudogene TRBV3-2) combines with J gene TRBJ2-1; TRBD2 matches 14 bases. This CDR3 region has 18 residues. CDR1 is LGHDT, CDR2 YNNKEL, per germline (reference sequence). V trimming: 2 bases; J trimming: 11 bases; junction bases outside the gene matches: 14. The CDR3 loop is CASSQQIGTSGSRPKQFF. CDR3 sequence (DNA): TGTGCCAGCAGCCAACAGATCGGGACTAGCGGGAGCCGCCCGAAGCAGTTCTTC.

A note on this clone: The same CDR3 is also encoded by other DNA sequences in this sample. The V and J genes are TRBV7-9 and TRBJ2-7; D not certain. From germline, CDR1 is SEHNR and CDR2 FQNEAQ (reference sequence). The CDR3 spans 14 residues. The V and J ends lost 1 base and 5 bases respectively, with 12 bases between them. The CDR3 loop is CASSLGLAGDEQYF. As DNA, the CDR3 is TGTGCCAGCAGCTTAGGTTTAGCAGGCGACGAGCAGTACTTC.

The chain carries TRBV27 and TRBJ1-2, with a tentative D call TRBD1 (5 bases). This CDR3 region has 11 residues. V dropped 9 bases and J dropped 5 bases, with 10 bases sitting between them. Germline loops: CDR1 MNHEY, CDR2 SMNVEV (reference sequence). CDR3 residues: CASQGGYGYTF. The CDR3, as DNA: TGTGCCAGTCAGGGTGGATATGGCTACACCTTC.

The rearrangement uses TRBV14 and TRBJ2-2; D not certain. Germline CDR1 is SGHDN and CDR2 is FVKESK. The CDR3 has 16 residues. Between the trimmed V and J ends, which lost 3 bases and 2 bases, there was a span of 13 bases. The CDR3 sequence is CASSQWLEYNTGELFF. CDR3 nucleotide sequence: TGTGCCAGCAGCCAGTGGCTAGAGTATAACACCGGGGAGCTGTTTTTT.